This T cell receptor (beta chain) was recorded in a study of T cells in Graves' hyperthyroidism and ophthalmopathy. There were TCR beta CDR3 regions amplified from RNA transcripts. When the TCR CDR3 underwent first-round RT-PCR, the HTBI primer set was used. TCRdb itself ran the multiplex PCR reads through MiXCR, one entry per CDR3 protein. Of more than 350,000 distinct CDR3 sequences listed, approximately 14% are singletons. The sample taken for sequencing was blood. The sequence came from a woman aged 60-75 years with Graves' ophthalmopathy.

The CDR3 spells CASSEALRNVGADTQYF. CDR3 coding DNA: TGTGCCAGCAGTGAAGCGCTTCGTAATGTGGGGGCAGATACGCAGTATTTT. The gene calls are TRBV2 and TRBJ2-3; D tentatively fits TRBD1 or TRBD2 (5 bases each). CDR3 length: 17 amino acids. Trimming took off 0 bases at V and 4 bases at J, with 17 bases between the two ends. Germline values: CDR1 SNHLY, CDR2 FYNNEI.